This TCR beta chain was observed in a study of blood T cell repertoires in COVID-19. Study-level background: The United States, Italy and Spain supplied acute and convalescent COVID-19 samples. PBMCs, B-cell-depleted T cells, or T cells provided the cDNA or gDNA that made up the material.

This clone was seen only once. Per the authors' pipeline: Scientists estimated how many nucleated cells there were by amplifying reference gene primers. Profiling relied on immunoSEQ multiplex PCR, and the TCRdb table lists in-frame clones only, not all of them. The D gene and trimming were derived from the DNA, and the V and J assignments and clone size from that table. Here the sample spans approximately 63,000 clones, around 88% being singletons. This sequence originates from a woman aged 80 or older with active COVID-19. Input material: peripheral blood.

The CDR3, as DNA: TGTGCCAGTAGTACCCTAGCACGGGAGACCCAGTACTTC. It encodes CASSTLARETQYF. The gene calls are TRBV19 and TRBJ2-5, with D possibly being TRBD2 (5 bases). Trimming took off 4 bases at V and 5 bases at J, with 11 bases between the two ends. Germline V lookup: CDR1 LNHDA, CDR2 SQIVND (reference sequence). This CDR3 has 13 amino acids.